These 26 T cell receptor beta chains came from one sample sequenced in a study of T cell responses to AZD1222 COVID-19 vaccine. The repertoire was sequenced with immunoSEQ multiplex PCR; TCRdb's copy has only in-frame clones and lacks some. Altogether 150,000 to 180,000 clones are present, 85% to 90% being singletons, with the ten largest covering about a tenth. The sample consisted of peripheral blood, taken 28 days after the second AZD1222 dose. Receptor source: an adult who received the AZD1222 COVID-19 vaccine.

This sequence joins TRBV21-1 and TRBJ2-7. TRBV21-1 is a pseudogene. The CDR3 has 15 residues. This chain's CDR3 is CASSMMISLKGEQYF. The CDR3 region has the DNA TGTGCCAGCAGCATGATGATCTCCCTCAAGGGCGAGCAGTACTTC.

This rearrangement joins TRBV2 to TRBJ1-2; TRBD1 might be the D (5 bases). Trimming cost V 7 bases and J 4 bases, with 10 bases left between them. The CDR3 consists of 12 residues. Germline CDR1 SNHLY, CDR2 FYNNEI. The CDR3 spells CASTGNSYGYTF. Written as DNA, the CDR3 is TGTGCCAGCACAGGGAACTCCTATGGCTACACCTTC.

CDR3 amino acids: CASSRPGSSYNEQFF. The CDR3 bases are TGTGCCAGTAGCCGCCCGGGGAGCTCCTACAATGAGCAGTTCTTC. The genes are TRBV19 and TRBJ2-1; possibly TRBD2 for D (5 bases). V shed 6 bases and J shed 0 bases, with 12 bases lying between them. This CDR3 has 15 amino acids. CDR1 and CDR2 (germline): LNHDA, SQIVND (reference sequence). Full variable domain (remainder filled in from reference TRBV19 and TRBJ2-1): DGGITQSPKYLFRKEGQNVTLSCEQNLNHDAMYWYRQDPGQGLRLIYYSQIVNDFQKGDIAEGYSVSREKKESFPLTVTSAQKNPTAFYLCASSRPGSSYNEQFFGPGTRLTVL.

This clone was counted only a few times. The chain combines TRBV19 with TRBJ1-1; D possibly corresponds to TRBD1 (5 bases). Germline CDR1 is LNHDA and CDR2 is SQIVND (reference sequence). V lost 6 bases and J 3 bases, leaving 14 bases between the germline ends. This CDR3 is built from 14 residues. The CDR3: CASSTQGGYTEAFF. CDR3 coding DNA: TGTGCCAGTAGCACTCAGGGTGGGTACACTGAAGCTTTCTTT.

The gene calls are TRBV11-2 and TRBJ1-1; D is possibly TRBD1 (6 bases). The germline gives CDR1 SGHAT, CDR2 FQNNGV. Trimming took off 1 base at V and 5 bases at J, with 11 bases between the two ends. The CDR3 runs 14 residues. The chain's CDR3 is CASSLGQGRTEAFF. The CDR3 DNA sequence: TGTGCCAGCAGCTTAGGGCAGGGGAGAACTGAAGCTTTCTTT.

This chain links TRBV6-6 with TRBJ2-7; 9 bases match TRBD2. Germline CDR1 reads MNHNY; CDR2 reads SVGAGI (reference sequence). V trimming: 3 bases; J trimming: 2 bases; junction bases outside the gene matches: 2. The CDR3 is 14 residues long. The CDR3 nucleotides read TGTGCCAGCAGTTATAAGCGGGAGGCCTACGAGCAGTACTTC. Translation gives CASSYKREAYEQYF.

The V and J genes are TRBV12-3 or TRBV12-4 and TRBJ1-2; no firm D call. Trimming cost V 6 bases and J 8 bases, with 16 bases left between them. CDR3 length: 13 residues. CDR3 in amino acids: CASSPPGSTGYTF. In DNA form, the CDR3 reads TGTGCCAGCAGCCCACCTGGGAGTACGGGCTACACCTTC.

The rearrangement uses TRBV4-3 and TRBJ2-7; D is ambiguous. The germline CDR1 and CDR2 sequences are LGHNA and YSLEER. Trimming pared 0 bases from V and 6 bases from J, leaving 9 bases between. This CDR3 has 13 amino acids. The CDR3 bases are TGCGCCAGCAGCCAAGACGAAAAGGGCGAGCAGTACTTC. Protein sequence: CASSQDEKGEQYF.

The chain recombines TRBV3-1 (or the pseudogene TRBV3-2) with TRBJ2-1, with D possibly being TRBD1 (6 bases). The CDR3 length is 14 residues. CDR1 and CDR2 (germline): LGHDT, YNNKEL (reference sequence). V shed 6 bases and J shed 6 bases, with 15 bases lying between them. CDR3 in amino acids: CASREQGRANEQFF. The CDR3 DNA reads TGTGCCAGCAGGGAACAGGGACGGGCCAATGAGCAGTTCTTC.

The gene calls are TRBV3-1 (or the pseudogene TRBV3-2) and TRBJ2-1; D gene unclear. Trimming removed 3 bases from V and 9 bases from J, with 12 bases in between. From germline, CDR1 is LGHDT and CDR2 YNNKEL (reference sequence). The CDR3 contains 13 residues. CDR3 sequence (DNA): TGTGCCAGCAGCCAGTCAAGAAGGCGTGAGCAGTTCTTC. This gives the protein CASSQSRRREQFF.

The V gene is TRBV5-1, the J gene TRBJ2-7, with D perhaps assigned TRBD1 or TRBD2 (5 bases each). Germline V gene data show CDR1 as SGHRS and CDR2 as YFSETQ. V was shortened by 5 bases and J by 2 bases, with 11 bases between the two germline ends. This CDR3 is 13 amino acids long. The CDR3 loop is CASSLGGPYEQYF. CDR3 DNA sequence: TGCGCCAGCAGTCTTGGGGGACCCTACGAGCAGTACTTC. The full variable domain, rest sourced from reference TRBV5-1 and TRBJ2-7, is KAGVTQTPRYLIKTRGQQVTLSCSPISGHRSVSWYQQTPGQGLQFLFEYFSETQRNKGNFPGRFSGRQFSNSRSEMNVSTLELGDSALYLCASSLGGPYEQYFGPGTRLTVT.

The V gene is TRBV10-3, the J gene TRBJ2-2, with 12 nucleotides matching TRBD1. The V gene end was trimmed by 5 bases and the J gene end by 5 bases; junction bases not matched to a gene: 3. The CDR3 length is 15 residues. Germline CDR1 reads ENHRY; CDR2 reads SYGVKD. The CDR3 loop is CAISTGQGATGELFF. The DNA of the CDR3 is TGTGCCATCAGTACGGGACAGGGGGCGACCGGGGAGCTGTTTTTT.

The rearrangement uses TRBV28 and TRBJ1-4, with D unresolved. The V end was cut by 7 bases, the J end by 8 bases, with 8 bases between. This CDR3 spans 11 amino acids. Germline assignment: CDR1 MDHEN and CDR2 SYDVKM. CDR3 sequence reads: CASTGREKLFF. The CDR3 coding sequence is TGTGCCAGCACCGGCAGGGAAAAACTGTTTTTT.

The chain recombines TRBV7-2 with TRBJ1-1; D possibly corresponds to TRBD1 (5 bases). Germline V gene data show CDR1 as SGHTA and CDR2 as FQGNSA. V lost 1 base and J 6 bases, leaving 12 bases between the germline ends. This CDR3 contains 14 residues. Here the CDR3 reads CASSLGGVGSEAFF. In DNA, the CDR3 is TGTGCCAGCAGCTTAGGGGGGGTTGGATCTGAAGCTTTCTTT.

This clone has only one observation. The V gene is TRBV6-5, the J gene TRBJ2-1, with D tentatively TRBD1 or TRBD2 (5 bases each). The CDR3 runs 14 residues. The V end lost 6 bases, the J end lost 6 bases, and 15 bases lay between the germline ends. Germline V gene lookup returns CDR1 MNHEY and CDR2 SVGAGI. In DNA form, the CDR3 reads TGTGCCAGCAGACAGACCGGGACGTCCAATGAGCAGTTCTTC. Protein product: CASRQTGTSNEQFF.

CDR3 DNA: TGCGCCAGCAGGGAGGGGGACACGAACACCGGGGAGCTGTTTTTT. It translates to CASREGDTNTGELFF. The chain uses TRBV5-1 and TRBJ2-2; D tentatively fits TRBD1 or TRBD2 (6 bases each). Per germline, CDR1 SGHRS and CDR2 YFSETQ. The CDR3 extends over 15 amino acids. Trimming left V 5 bases short and J 0 bases short, with 11 bases between.

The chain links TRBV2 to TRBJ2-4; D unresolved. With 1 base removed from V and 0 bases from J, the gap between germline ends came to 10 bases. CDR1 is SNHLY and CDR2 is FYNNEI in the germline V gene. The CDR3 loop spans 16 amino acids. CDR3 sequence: CASSEDGSTAKNIQYF. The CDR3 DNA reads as TGTGCCAGCAGTGAAGATGGCAGCACAGCCAAAAACATTCAGTACTTC.

CDR3 loop: CASSGPMNTGELFF. Written as DNA, the CDR3 is TGTGCCAGCAGTGGCCCGATGAACACCGGGGAGCTGTTTTTT. V usage is TRBV2 and J usage is TRBJ2-2; D unresolved. The germline CDR1 and CDR2 sequences are SNHLY and FYNNEI. The V and J ends lost 4 bases and 1 base respectively, with 7 bases between them. The CDR3 loop spans 14 amino acids.

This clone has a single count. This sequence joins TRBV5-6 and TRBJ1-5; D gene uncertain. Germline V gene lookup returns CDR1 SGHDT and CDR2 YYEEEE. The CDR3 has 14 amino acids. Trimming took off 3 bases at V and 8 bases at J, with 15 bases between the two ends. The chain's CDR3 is CASSSYGEVKPQHF. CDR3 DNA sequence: TGTGCCAGCAGCTCATACGGGGAGGTTAAGCCCCAGCATTTT.

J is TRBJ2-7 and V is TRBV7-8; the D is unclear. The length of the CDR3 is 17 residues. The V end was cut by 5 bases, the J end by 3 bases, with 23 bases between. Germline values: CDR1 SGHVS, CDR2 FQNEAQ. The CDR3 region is CASSPVPTPPRLYEQYF. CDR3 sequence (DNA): TGTGCCAGCAGCCCGGTCCCTACCCCCCCGAGGCTCTACGAGCAGTACTTC.

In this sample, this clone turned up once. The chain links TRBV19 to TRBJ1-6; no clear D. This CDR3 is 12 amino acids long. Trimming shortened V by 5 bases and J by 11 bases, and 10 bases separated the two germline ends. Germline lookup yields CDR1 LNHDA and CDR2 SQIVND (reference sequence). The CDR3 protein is CASSGREAPLHF. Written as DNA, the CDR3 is TGTGCCAGTAGTGGTCGAGAAGCACCCCTCCACTTT.

CDR3 amino acids: CASSPGLAGSSSYNEQFF. CDR3 DNA: TGCGCCAGCAGCCCGGGACTAGCGGGATCGAGCTCCTACAATGAGCAGTTCTTC. This rearrangement joins TRBV5-1 to TRBJ2-1; TRBD2 agrees at 13 bases. Germline trimming cut 4 bases from V and 0 bases from J; bases unmatched to any gene: 7. CDR3 size: 18 residues. Germline V lookup: CDR1 SGHRS, CDR2 YFSETQ.

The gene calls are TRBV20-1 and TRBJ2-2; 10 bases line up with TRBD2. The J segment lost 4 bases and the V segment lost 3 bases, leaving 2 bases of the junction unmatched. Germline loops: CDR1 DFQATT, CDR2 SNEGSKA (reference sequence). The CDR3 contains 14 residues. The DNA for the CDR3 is TGCAGTGCTAGTCTAGCGGGAGTCACCGGGGAGCTGTTTTTT. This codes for CSASLAGVTGELFF.

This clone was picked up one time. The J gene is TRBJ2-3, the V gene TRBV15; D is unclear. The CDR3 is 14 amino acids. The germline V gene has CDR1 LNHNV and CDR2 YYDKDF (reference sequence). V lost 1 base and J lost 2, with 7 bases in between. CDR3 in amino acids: CATSRGGTTDTQYF. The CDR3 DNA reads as TGTGCCACCAGCAGAGGGGGAACCACAGATACGCAGTATTTT.

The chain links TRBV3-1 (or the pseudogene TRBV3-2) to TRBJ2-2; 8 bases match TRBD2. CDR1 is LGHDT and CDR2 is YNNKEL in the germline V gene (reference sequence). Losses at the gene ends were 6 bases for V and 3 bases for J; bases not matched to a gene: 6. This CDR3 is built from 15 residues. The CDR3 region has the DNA TGTGCCAGCAGTTCAGGGACTAGAGACACCGGGGAGCTGTTTTTT. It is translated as CASSSGTRDTGELFF.

CDR3 loop: CASSYPRLAGVNEQFF. The DNA of the CDR3 is TGTGCCAGCAGTTACCCGCGGCTAGCGGGAGTGAATGAGCAGTTCTTC. The chain recombines TRBV6-2 or TRBV6-3 with TRBJ2-1; 10 bases are shared with TRBD2. CDR3 length: 16 amino acids. Unmatched junction bases numbered 8, after V lost 2 bases and J lost 7 bases. CDR1 and CDR2 from the germline V gene are MNHEY and SVGEGT.